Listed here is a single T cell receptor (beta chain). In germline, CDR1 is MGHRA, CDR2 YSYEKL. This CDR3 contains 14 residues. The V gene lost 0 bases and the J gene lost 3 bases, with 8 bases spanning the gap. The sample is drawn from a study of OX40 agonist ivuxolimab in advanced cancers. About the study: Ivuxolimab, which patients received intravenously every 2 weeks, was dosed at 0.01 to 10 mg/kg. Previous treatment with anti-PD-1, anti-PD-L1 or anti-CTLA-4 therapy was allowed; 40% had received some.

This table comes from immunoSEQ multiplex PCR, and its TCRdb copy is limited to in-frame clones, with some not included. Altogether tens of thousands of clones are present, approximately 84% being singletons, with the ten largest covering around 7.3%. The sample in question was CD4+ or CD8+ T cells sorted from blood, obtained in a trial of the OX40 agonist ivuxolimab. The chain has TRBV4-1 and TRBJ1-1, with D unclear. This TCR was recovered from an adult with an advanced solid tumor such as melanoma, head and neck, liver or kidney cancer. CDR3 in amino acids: CASSQDVRHTEAFF. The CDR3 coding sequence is TGCGCCAGCAGCCAAGATGTCAGACACACTGAAGCTTTCTTT.